These 12 T cell receptor beta chains share one sample of origin, sequenced in a study of blood T cell repertoires in COVID-19. TCRdb's copy holds only in-frame clones and misses some; the assay was immunoSEQ multiplex PCR. The sample includes roughly 73,000 clones, roughly nine tenths seen only once; the top ten take roughly 9.6%. The sample comprised peripheral blood. The receptors originated from an elderly man with acute or convalescent COVID-19.

The chain recombines TRBV4-2 with TRBJ2-2; D is possibly TRBD1 (6 bases). V was pared by 4 bases and J by 0 bases, with 9 bases between. The CDR3 is 15 residues long. In germline, CDR1 is LGHNA, CDR2 YNFKEQ. The CDR3 nucleotides read TGTGCCAGCAGCCGACAGGCCGCGAACACCGGGGAGCTGTTTTTT. This encodes CASSRQAANTGELFF.

The V and J genes are TRBV10-3 and TRBJ1-2, with TRBD1 identical over 8 bases. This CDR3 comprises 14 residues. V shed 6 bases, J shed 4 bases, and the junction held 7 bases outside the gene matches. CDR1 is ENHRY, CDR2 SYGVKD, per germline. Here the CDR3 DNA reads TGTGCCATCAGCCAGGACAGGGACGTCTATGGCTACACCTTC. Translating gives CAISQDRDVYGYTF.

This chain uses TRBV19 with TRBJ1-1; weak D call: TRBD1 (6 bases). The CDR3 sequence is 13 residues long. Germline V CDR1 and CDR2: LNHDA, SQIVND (reference sequence). V gave up 1 base and J gave up 6 bases, with 9 bases separating them. This CDR3 reads CASSIGNRAEAFF. CDR3 bases: TGTGCCAGTAGTATAGGAAACAGGGCTGAAGCTTTCTTT.

This chain uses TRBV7-9 with TRBJ2-5; 7 nucleotides match TRBD2. CDR3 length equals 15 residues. J gave up 5 bases and V 0 bases, and 6 bases lay outside the gene matches. Germline V gene data show CDR1 as SEHNR and CDR2 as FQNEAQ (reference sequence). CDR3 nucleotides: TGTGCCAGCAGCTTAGCGGGAGGGCCAAGTGAGACCCAGTACTTC. Translating it yields CASSLAGGPSETQYF.

V usage is TRBV6-1 and J usage is TRBJ1-4; TRBD1 matches at 9 bases. V was pared by 2 bases and J by 5 bases, with 3 bases of the junction left unmatched. The germline V gene has CDR1 MNHNS and CDR2 SASEGT. The CDR3 has 15 residues. CDR3 in amino acids: CASSETGTGNEKLFF. CDR3 DNA: TGTGCCAGCAGTGAAACCGGGACAGGGAATGAAAAACTGTTTTTT.

The V gene is TRBV5-6, the J gene TRBJ1-2; 10 positions agree with TRBD1. The CDR3 is 16 amino acids. Germline CDR1 reads SGHDT; CDR2 reads YYEEEE. The junction had 6 bases not matched to a gene; V was cut back by 2 bases and J by 2 bases. The CDR3 region is CASSFTRTGGNYGYTF. The CDR3, as DNA: TGTGCCAGCAGCTTCACCAGGACAGGGGGGAACTATGGCTACACCTTC. Supplemented by reference TRBV5-6 and TRBJ1-2, the full variable domain reads DAGVTQSPTHLIKTRGQQVTLRCSPKSGHDTVSWYQQALGQGPQFIFQYYEEEERQRGNFPDRFSGHQFPNYSSELNVNALLLGDSALYLCASSFTRTGGNYGYTFGSGTRLTVV.

V gene TRBV19 combines with J gene TRBJ1-5, with D possibly TRBD1 on 5 matching bases. Trimming took 5 bases from V and 6 from J, leaving 14 bases between them. Germline V lookup: CDR1 LNHDA, CDR2 SQIVND (reference sequence). The CDR3 totals 14 residues. The CDR3 DNA reads as TGTGCCAGTAGTGACCGGGGGGTCCCTCAGCCCCAGCATTTT. Its translation is CASSDRGVPQPQHF.

The rearrangement joins TRBV7-3 to TRBJ2-7; the match to TRBD2 covers 9 bases. Trimming took 1 base from V and 3 from J; bases not matched to a gene: 1. The CDR3 extends over 14 amino acids. CDR1 SGHTA and CDR2 FQGTGA come from the germline V gene. The chain's CDR3 is CASSLSSGSYEQYF. The CDR3 DNA reads TGTGCCAGCAGCTTAAGTAGCGGGAGCTACGAGCAGTACTTC.

V gene TRBV5-8 combines with J gene TRBJ2-7; 10 bases are a match to TRBD2. CDR1 is SGHTS, CDR2 YDEGEE, per germline. After removal of 4 bases from V and 9 bases from J, the junction contained 7 bases not matched to a gene. This CDR3 has 13 residues. CDR3: CASSPVAGGRQYF. CDR3 DNA: TGTGCCAGCAGCCCCGTAGCGGGAGGTCGGCAGTACTTC.

The V call is TRBV5-1, the J call TRBJ1-1; TRBD1 matches at 7 bases. The length of the CDR3 is 15 residues. The junction had 4 bases not matched to a gene; V was cut back by 1 base and J by 1 base. In germline, CDR1 is SGHRS, CDR2 YFSETQ. CDR3 residues: CASSLRGGTNTEAFF. As DNA, the CDR3 is TGCGCCAGCAGCTTGAGAGGGGGCACGAACACTGAAGCTTTCTTT.

The chain uses TRBV5-4 and TRBJ2-3, with TRBD1 as a possible D gene (5 bases). Germline V CDR1 and CDR2: SGHNT, YYREEE (reference sequence). The CDR3 covers 12 residues. The V gene lost 4 bases and the J gene lost 5 bases, with 8 bases spanning the gap. This CDR3 is CASSTQGDTQYF. The CDR3 DNA follows: TGTGCCAGCAGCACTCAGGGAGATACGCAGTATTTT.

The J gene is TRBJ1-2, the V gene TRBV18, with a weak D call TRBD1 (5 bases). The ends were cut back, 3 bases at V and 1 base at J, with 6 bases in the middle. Per germline, CDR1 KGHSH and CDR2 LQKENI. This CDR3 is built from 13 residues. CDR3 region: CASSPDNNYGYTF. CDR3 in DNA: TGTGCCAGCTCACCGGACAATAACTATGGCTACACCTTC.